The TCR beta chain described here comes from a study of T cell changes during pregnancy in multiple sclerosis. Libraries were prepared by immunoSEQ multiplex PCR; TCRdb keeps only in-frame clonotypes and omits some of them. This table holds approximately 41,000 clones, approximately 89% found once. This CDR3 is 13 amino acids long. Germline loops: CDR1 SGHDN, CDR2 FVKESK. Trimming stripped 2 bases from V and 5 bases from J, with 8 bases between. This chain uses TRBV14 with TRBJ2-3; D may be TRBD2 (6 bases). The receptor was derived from a female donor with multiple sclerosis, enrolled in a pregnancy study. The sample consisted of CD4+ T cells from peripheral blood mononuclear cells, taken in the first trimester of pregnancy. CDR3 coding DNA: TGTGCCAGCAGCCAACAGGAGGGAGATACGCAGTATTTT. Its translation: CASSQQEGDTQYF.